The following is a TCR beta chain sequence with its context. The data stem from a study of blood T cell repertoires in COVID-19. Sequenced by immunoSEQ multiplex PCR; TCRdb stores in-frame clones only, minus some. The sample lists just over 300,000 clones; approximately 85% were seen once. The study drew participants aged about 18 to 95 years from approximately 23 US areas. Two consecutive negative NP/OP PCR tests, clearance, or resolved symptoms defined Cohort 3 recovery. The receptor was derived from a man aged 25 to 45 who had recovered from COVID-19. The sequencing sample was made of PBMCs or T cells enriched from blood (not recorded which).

This CDR3 reads CATSDWRGSGETQYF. DNA of the CDR3: TGTGCCACCAGTGATTGGAGAGGGTCTGGGGAGACCCAGTACTTC. V gene TRBV24-1 combines with J gene TRBJ2-5; perhaps TRBD2 as D (5 bases). Germline-derived CDR1 and CDR2 are KGHDR and SFDVKD. The length of the CDR3 is 15 residues. V dropped 2 bases and J dropped 5 bases, with 14 bases sitting between them.